Following are 20 T cell receptor beta chains from one sample sequenced in a study of blood T cell repertoires in COVID-19. Clones were read by immunoSEQ multiplex PCR, and TCRdb kept only the in-frame ones, dropping some. The repertoire holds 85,000 to 130,000 clones, with roughly 92% as singletons. The sample taken for sequencing was peripheral blood. Receptor source: a man in his 70s with acute or convalescent COVID-19.

This rearrangement joins TRBV19 to TRBJ1-4; 9 bases are a match to TRBD1. V lost 2 bases, J lost 8 bases, and 9 bases stayed unmatched. The CDR3 is 16 residues long. Germline lookup yields CDR1 LNHDA and CDR2 SQIVND (reference sequence). The CDR3 loop reads CASSIPLGQGQEKLFF. CDR3 DNA sequence: TGTGCCAGTAGTATACCCTTGGGACAGGGACAGGAAAAACTGTTTTTT.

The chain is built from TRBV2 and TRBJ1-1; unclear D gene. The length of the CDR3 is 13 residues. Trimming removed 8 bases at V and 0 bases at J, with 10 bases between. Germline V gene sequence: CDR1 SNHLY, CDR2 FYNNEI. The CDR3 bases are TGTGCCAGCCTTGAGGTTTTGAACACTGAAGCTTTCTTT. Translating it yields CASLEVLNTEAFF.

Concerning this clone itself: Other DNA sequences in the same sample also yield this CDR3. The chain links TRBV5-1 to TRBJ1-1; D might be TRBD1 (5 bases). The CDR3 contains 13 residues. The germline V and J ends were trimmed by 3 bases and 3 bases, with 9 bases remaining between them. Germline V lookup: CDR1 SGHRS, CDR2 YFSETQ. This CDR3 reads CASSSQGYTEAFF. CDR3 DNA sequence: TGCGCCAGCAGCTCTCAGGGTTACACTGAAGCTTTCTTT.

The V call is TRBV24-1, the J call TRBJ2-1; TRBD2 agrees at 7 bases. Germline CDR1 and CDR2: KGHDR and SFDVKD. After removal of 5 bases from V and 8 bases from J, the junction contained 8 bases not matched to a gene. This CDR3 is built from 14 residues. In DNA form, the CDR3 reads TGTGCCACCAGTGTTAGCGGGTTCAGCGATGAGCAGTTCTTC. This gives the protein CATSVSGFSDEQFF.

The rearrangement uses TRBV5-1 and TRBJ1-2, with D tentatively TRBD1 (6 bases). CDR1 is SGHRS, CDR2 YFSETQ, per germline. The CDR3 is made up of 16 amino acids. Between the trimmed V and J ends, which lost 0 bases and 4 bases, there was a span of 16 bases. CDR3 in amino acids: CASSLGQDLIFYGYTF. For the CDR3, the DNA is TGCGCCAGCAGCTTGGGACAGGATCTTATCTTCTATGGCTACACCTTC.

The CDR3 is CASSLGTTSNQPQHF. CDR3 in DNA: TGTGCCAGCAGTTTAGGCACCACTAGCAATCAGCCCCAGCATTTT. The chain links TRBV28 to TRBJ1-5, with unresolved D. The CDR3 spans 15 residues. V lost 2 bases to trimming and J lost 0 bases, with 8 bases between them. Looked up from germline, CDR1 is MDHEN and CDR2 is SYDVKM.

The V gene is TRBV7-2, the J gene TRBJ2-5, with 8 bases aligning to TRBD1. CDR1 is SGHTA and CDR2 is FQGNSA in the germline V gene. V trimming: 5 bases; J trimming: 4 bases; junction bases outside the gene matches: 6. This CDR3 spans 14 amino acids. CDR3 residues: CASSPQGGGETQYF. The CDR3 DNA sequence: TGTGCCAGCAGCCCACAGGGGGGAGGAGAGACCCAGTACTTC.

The CDR3 here is CASSPIRDRGRTAFF. The CDR3 DNA is TGTGCCAGCAGCCCGATCCGGGACAGGGGGCGCACGGCTTTCTTT. This rearrangement joins TRBV11-2 to TRBJ1-1; TRBD1 aligns across 12 bases. V dropped 5 bases and J dropped 11; count of bases not matched to a gene: 12. This CDR3 is 15 amino acids long. Germline loops: CDR1 SGHAT, CDR2 FQNNGV. The full variable domain, its missing parts supplied by reference TRBV11-2 and TRBJ1-1, is EAGVAQSPRYKIIEKRQSVAFWCNPISGHATLYWYQQILGQGPKLLIQFQNNGVVDDSQLPKDRFSAERLKGVDSTLKIQPAKLEDSAVYLCASSPIRDRGRTAFFGQGTRLTVV.

The V and J genes are TRBV18 and TRBJ1-2, with 7 positions matching TRBD1. Per the germline V gene, CDR1 is KGHSH and CDR2 is LQKENI. This CDR3 contains 15 residues. J gave up 3 bases and V 2 bases, and 6 bases lay outside the gene matches. The CDR3 here is CASSPERQGHYGYTF. In DNA, the CDR3 is TGTGCCAGCTCACCAGAACGACAGGGCCACTATGGCTACACCTTC.

This chain joins TRBV15 and TRBJ2-3; D gene unclear. Germline assignment: CDR1 LNHNV and CDR2 YYDKDF (reference sequence). The ends were cut back, 1 base at V and 4 bases at J, with 6 bases in the middle. The CDR3 is made up of 13 amino acids. Written as DNA, the CDR3 is TGTGCCACCAGCAGAGTAGAACCAGATACGCAGTATTTT. This encodes CATSRVEPDTQYF.

The rearrangement links TRBV13 to TRBJ2-6; D is uncertain. Trimming shortened V by 4 bases and J by 0 bases, and 4 bases separated the two germline ends. CDR3 length equals 14 residues. Germline assignment: CDR1 PRHDT and CDR2 FYEKMQ (reference sequence). Here the CDR3 reads CASSSISGANVLTF. In DNA form, the CDR3 reads TGTGCCAGCAGCTCCATCTCTGGGGCCAACGTCCTGACTTTC. Combining the CDR3 with reference TRBV13 and TRBJ2-6 gives the whole variable domain AAGVIQSPRHLIKEKRETATLKCYPIPRHDTVYWYQQGPGQDPQFLISFYEKMQSDKGSIPDRFSAQQFSDYHSELNMSSLELGDSALYFCASSSISGANVLTFGAGSRLTVL.

The J gene is TRBJ2-7, the V gene TRBV7-9; 8 bases agree with TRBD1. J lost 6 bases, V lost 5 bases, and 3 bases had no gene match. Looked up from germline, CDR1 is SEHNR and CDR2 is FQNEAQ (reference sequence). This CDR3 spans 12 amino acids. The CDR3 region has the DNA TGTGCCAGCAGCGACAGGGGTCTCGAGCAGTACTTC. Amino acids: CASSDRGLEQYF.

This clone has a single count. This chain joins TRBV10-2 and TRBJ1-6, with D tentatively TRBD1 (5 bases). Germline CDR1 is WSHSY and CDR2 is SAAADI. The CDR3 totals 16 residues. Trimming removed 5 bases from V and 4 bases from J, with 15 bases in between. CDR3 in amino acids: CASSTTASVYNSPLHF. CDR3 in DNA: TGCGCCAGCAGTACGACAGCCTCGGTTTATAATTCACCCCTCCACTTT.

The chain carries TRBV18 and TRBJ1-3; D is undetermined. Germline V gene sequence: CDR1 KGHSH, CDR2 LQKENI. Trimming shortened V by 2 bases and J by 0 bases, and 5 bases separated the two germline ends. The CDR3 extends over 14 amino acids. The CDR3 is CASSPSGSGNTIYF. Here the CDR3 DNA reads TGTGCCAGCTCACCATCAGGCTCTGGAAACACCATATATTTT.

This chain connects TRBV6-5 to TRBJ1-4; 10 bases are shared with TRBD1. Germline lookup yields CDR1 MNHEY and CDR2 SVGAGI. CDR3 length equals 14 residues. V shed 5 bases and J 8 bases; nucleotides not matched to a gene: 5. CDR3 loop: CASSTTGGDEKLFF. In nucleotides, the CDR3 is TGTGCCAGCAGTACGACAGGGGGCGACGAAAAACTGTTTTTT.

This chain links TRBV18 with TRBJ1-1; 9 bases align to TRBD1. The CDR3 consists of 16 residues. Germline CDR1 reads KGHSH; CDR2 reads LQKENI. Trimming at V came to 3 bases and at J to 0 bases, leaving 5 bases not matched to a gene. CDR3 in DNA: TGTGCCAGCTCACCCCGAGGGACAGGGATGAACACTGAAGCTTTCTTT. Its protein product is CASSPRGTGMNTEAFF.

The rearrangement uses TRBV28 and TRBJ2-1, with TRBD2 matching 11 bases. The germline gives CDR1 MDHEN, CDR2 SYDVKM. The CDR3 has 14 amino acids. Losses at the gene ends were 6 bases for V and 4 bases for J; bases not matched to a gene: 2. The chain's CDR3 is CASRLAGVYNEQFF. In DNA, the CDR3 is TGTGCCAGCAGACTAGCGGGAGTTTACAATGAGCAGTTCTTC.

This clone was observed a few times. This sample also contains other DNA sequences that code for the same CDR3. In DNA form, the CDR3 reads TGTGCCAGCAGCCAGGACAGGAACACTGAAGCTTTCTTT. It encodes CASSQDRNTEAFF. The chain carries TRBV11-2 and TRBJ1-1; tentative D call: TRBD1 (6 bases). Germline assignment: CDR1 SGHAT and CDR2 FQNNGV. Trimming shortened V by 5 bases and J by 1 base, and 8 bases separated the two germline ends. There are 13 residues in the CDR3.

The gene calls are TRBV5-4 and TRBJ2-1; 16 positions match TRBD2. V dropped 3 bases and J dropped 4; count of bases not matched to a gene: 1. The CDR3 consists of 16 residues. The V gene's germline CDR1 is SGHNT and CDR2 YYREEE (reference sequence). CDR3 loop: CASSSGLAGGYNEQFF. The CDR3 nucleotides are TGTGCCAGCAGCTCGGGACTAGCGGGAGGGTACAATGAGCAGTTCTTC.

V and J are TRBV5-1 and TRBJ1-2; possible D gene TRBD1, 6 bases. V lost 3 bases to trimming and J lost 3 bases, with 15 bases between them. The CDR3 consists of 15 residues. Germline V gives CDR1 SGHRS, CDR2 YFSETQ. The CDR3 spells CASSSRGGLDYGYTF. The CDR3 region has the DNA TGCGCCAGCAGCTCGAGGGGGGGTTTGGACTATGGCTACACCTTC.